This T cell receptor beta chain was captured by sequencing in a study of shared clonotypes between healthy human individuals. Study-wide findings and caveats: The rarefaction results pointed to incomplete sorted-subset sequencing despite large depth.

Notes on this clone: The antigen is unknown.

TCRdb's copy holds only in-frame clones and misses some; the assay was immunoSEQ multiplex PCR. This sample has about 1.1 million clones, with approximately 80% found just once. Germline V gene sequence: CDR1 SGDLS, CDR2 YYNGEE. The CDR3 length is 14 residues. V was shortened by 3 bases and J by 7 bases, with 13 bases between the two germline ends. This chain uses TRBV9 with TRBJ2-2; D remains ambiguous. The sequence derives from a man between 18 and 29 years old in good health. Some clones in this sample may be carry-over from other donors' samples. The sequenced sample was memory CD4+ T cells from PBMCs. Subset defined: CD45RA-negative fraction. CDR3 in amino acids: CASSDIRGGGELFF. The CDR3 DNA reads TGTGCCAGCAGCGACATCCGAGGTGGCGGGGAGCTGTTTTTT.